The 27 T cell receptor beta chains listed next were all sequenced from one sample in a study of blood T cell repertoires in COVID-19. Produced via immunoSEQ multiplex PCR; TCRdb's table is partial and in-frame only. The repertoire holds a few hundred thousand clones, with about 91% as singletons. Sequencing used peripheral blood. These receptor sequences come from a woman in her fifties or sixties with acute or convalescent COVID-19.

The CDR3 loop reads CASSQEEAGWGIYEQYF. CDR3 nucleotides: TGCGCCAGCAGCCAAGAAGAAGCGGGGTGGGGTATCTACGAGCAGTACTTC. J is TRBJ2-7 and V is TRBV4-1; the match to TRBD2 covers 7 bases. The germline gives CDR1 MGHRA, CDR2 YSYEKL. The CDR3 is 17 residues long. V lost 0 bases, J lost 3 bases, and 11 bases stayed unmatched.

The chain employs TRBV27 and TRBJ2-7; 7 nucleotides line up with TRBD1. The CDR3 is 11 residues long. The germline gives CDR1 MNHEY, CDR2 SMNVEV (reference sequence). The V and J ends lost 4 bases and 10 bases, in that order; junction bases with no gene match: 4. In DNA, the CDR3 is TGTGCCAGCAGTTCCGACAGGGCCCAGTACTTC. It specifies CASSSDRAQYF.

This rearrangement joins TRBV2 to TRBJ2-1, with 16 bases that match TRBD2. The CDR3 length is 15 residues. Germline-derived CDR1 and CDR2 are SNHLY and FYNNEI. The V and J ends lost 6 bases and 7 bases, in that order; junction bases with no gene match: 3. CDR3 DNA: TGTGCCAGCAGCTGGGGACTAGCGGGAGGGAATGAGCAGTTCTTC. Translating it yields CASSWGLAGGNEQFF.

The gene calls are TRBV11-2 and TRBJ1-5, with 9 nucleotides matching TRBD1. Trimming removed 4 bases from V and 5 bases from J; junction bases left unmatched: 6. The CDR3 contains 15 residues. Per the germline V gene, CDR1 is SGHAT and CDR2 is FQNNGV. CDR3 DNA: TGTGCCAGCAGCTCCGGGGACAGGGTACATCAGCCCCAGCATTTT. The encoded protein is CASSSGDRVHQPQHF.

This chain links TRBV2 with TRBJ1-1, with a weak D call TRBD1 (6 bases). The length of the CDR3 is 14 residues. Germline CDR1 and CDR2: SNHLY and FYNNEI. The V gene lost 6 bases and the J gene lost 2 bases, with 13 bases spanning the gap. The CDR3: CASSMTGGNTEAFF. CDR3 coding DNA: TGTGCCAGCAGCATGACAGGTGGAAACACTGAAGCTTTCTTT.

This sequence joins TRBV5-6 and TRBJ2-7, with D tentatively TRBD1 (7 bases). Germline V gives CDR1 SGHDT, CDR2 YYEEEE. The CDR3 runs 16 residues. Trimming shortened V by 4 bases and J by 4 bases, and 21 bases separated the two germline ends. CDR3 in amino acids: CASSKTGAGGRYEQYF. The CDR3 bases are TGTGCCAGCAGCAAAACCGGGGCAGGGGGGAGATACGAGCAGTACTTC.

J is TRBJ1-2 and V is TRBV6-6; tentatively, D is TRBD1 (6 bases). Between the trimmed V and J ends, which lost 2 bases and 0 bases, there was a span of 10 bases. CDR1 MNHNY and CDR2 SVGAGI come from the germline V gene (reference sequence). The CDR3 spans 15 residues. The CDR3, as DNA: TGTGCCAGCAGTTACGGACAGCGCGCTAACTATGGCTACACCTTC. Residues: CASSYGQRANYGYTF.

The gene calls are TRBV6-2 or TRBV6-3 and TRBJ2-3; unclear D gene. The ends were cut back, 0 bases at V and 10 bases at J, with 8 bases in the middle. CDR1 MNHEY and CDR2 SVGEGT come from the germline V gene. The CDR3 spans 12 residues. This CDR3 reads CASSYSRIAQYF. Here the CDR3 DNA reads TGTGCCAGCAGTTACTCGAGAATCGCGCAGTATTTT.

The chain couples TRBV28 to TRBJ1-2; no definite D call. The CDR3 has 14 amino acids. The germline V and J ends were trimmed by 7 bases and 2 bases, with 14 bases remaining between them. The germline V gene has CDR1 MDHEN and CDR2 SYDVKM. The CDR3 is CASITLGMNYGYTF. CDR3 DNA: TGTGCCAGCATCACACTAGGGATGAACTATGGCTACACCTTC.

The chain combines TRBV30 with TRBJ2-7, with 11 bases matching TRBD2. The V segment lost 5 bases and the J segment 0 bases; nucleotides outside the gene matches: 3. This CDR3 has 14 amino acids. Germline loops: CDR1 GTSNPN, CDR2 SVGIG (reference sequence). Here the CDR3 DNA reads TGTGCCTGGGGGACTAGCGGATTCTCCTACGAGCAGTACTTC. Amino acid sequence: CAWGTSGFSYEQYF.

The DNA for the CDR3 is TGTGCCAGCAGTCCGTCGGACAGGGGGCGGGCTTTCTTT. Encoded protein: CASSPSDRGRAFF. The chain recombines TRBV27 with TRBJ1-1; TRBD1 agrees at 11 bases. The germline gives CDR1 MNHEY, CDR2 SMNVEV (reference sequence). J gave up 11 bases and V 5 bases, and 7 bases lay outside the gene matches. CDR3 length: 13 residues.

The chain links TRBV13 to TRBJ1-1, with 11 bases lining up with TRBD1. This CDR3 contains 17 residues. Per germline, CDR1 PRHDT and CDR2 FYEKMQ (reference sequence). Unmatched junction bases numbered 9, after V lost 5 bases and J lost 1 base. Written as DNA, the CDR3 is TGTGCCAGCAGCCGAAGGGACAGGGGGAATTGGAACACTGAAGCTTTCTTT. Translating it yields CASSRRDRGNWNTEAFF.

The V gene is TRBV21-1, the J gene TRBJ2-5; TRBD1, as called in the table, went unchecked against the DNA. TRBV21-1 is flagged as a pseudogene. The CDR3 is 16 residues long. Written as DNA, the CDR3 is TGTGCCAGCAGCACCCGAATATCGACAGGTGAAGAGACCCAGTACTTC. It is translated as CASSTRISTGEETQYF.

The CDR3 nucleotides are TGTGCCAGCAGCCGAGAGGGAGGGATGAACACTGAAGCTTTCTTT. Protein sequence: CASSREGGMNTEAFF. The gene calls are TRBV11-2 and TRBJ1-1; D ambiguous. CDR1 and CDR2 (germline): SGHAT, FQNNGV. V shed 5 bases and J shed 0 bases, with 13 bases lying between them. The CDR3 totals 15 residues. The complete variable domain, with remaining parts taken from reference TRBV11-2 and TRBJ1-1, reads EAGVAQSPRYKIIEKRQSVAFWCNPISGHATLYWYQQILGQGPKLLIQFQNNGVVDDSQLPKDRFSAERLKGVDSTLKIQPAKLEDSAVYLCASSREGGMNTEAFFGQGTRLTVV.

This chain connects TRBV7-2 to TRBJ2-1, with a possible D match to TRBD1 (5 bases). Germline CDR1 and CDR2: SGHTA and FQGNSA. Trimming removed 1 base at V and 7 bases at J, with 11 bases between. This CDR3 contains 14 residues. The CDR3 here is CASSLDRTPNEQFF. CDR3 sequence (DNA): TGTGCCAGCAGCTTAGATAGGACACCGAATGAGCAGTTCTTC.

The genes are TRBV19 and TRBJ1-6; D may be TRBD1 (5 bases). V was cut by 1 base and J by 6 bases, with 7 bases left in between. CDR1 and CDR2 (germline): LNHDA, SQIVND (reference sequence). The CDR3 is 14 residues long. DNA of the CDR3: TGTGCCAGTAGTATAGCCCAGGGTAATTCACCCCTCCACTTT. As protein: CASSIAQGNSPLHF.

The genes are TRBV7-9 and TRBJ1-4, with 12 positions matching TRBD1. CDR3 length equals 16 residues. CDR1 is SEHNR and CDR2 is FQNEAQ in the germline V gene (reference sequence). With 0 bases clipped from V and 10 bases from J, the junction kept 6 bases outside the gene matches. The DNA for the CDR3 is TGTGCCAGCAGCTTAGCCGGGACAGGGGGCGCGGGAAAACTGTTTTTT. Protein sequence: CASSLAGTGGAGKLFF.

Here the CDR3 reads CASSLRQGGELFF. CDR3 sequence (DNA): TGTGCCAGTAGTCTCCGACAGGGGGGGGAGCTGTTTTTT. This chain connects TRBV19 to TRBJ2-2; 8 bases agree with TRBD1. Germline trimming cut 5 bases from V and 8 bases from J; bases unmatched to any gene: 4. This CDR3 has 13 residues. Per the germline V gene, CDR1 is LNHDA and CDR2 is SQIVND (reference sequence).

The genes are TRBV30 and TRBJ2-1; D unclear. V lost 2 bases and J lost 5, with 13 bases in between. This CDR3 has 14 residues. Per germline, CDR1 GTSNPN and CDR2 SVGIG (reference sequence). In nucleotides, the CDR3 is TGTGCCTGGAGTATCAGCGCCTCACACAATGAGCAGTTCTTC. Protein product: CAWSISASHNEQFF.

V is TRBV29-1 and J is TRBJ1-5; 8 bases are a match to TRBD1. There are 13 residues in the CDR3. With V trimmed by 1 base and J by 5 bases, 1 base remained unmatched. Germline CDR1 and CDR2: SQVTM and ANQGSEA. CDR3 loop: CSVEAGGDQPQHF. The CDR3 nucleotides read TGCAGCGTTGAAGCAGGGGGCGATCAGCCCCAGCATTTT.

The CDR3, as DNA: TGTGCCACCAGCGCAATTCTCGCGGGAACTCCGTGGAACACCGGGGAGCTGTTTTTT. Translating it yields CATSAILAGTPWNTGELFF. The chain links TRBV15 to TRBJ2-2; D perhaps matches TRBD2 (6 bases). Trimming left V 5 bases short and J 1 base short, with 23 bases between. Germline V gives CDR1 LNHNV, CDR2 YYDKDF (reference sequence). This CDR3 comprises 19 residues. The full variable domain, with the rest looked up from reference TRBV15 and TRBJ2-2, is DAMVIQNPRYQVTQFGKPVTLSCSQTLNHNVMYWYQQKSSQAPKLLFHYYDKDFNNEADTPDNFQSRRPNTSFCFLDIRSPGLGDTAMYLCATSAILAGTPWNTGELFFGEGSRLTVL.

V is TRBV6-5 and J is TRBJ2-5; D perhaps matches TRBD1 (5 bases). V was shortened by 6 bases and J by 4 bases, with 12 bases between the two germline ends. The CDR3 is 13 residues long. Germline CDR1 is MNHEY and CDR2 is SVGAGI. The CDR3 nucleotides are TGTGCCAGCAGCCCAGGGTTGGCAGAGACCCAGTACTTC. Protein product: CASSPGLAETQYF.

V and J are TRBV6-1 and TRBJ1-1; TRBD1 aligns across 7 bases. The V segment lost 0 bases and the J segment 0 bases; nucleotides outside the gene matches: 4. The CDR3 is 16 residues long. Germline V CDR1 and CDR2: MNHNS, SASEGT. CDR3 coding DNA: TGTGCCAGCAGTGAAGCCCCGGGACAGATGAACACTGAAGCTTTCTTT. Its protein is CASSEAPGQMNTEAFF.

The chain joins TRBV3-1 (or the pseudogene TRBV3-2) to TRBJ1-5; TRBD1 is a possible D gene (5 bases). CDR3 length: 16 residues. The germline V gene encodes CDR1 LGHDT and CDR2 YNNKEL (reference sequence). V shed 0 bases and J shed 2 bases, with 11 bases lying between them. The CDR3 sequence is CASSQEGGGGNQPQHF. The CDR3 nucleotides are TGTGCCAGCAGCCAAGAGGGGGGGGGTGGCAATCAGCCCCAGCATTTT.

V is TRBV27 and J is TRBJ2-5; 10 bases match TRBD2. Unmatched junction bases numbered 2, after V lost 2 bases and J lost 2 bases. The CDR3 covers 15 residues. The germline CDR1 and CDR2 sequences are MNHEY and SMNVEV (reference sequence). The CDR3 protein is CASSLLAGAQETQYF. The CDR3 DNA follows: TGTGCCAGCAGTTTACTAGCGGGGGCTCAAGAGACCCAGTACTTC.

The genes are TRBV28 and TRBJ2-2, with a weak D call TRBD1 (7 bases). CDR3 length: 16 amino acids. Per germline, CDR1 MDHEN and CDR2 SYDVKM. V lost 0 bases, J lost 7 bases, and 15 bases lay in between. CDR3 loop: CASSLWSGRGVGELFF. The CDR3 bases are TGTGCCAGCAGTTTATGGTCCGGCAGGGGGGTCGGGGAGCTGTTTTTT.

The CDR3 protein is CASSFSSSTDTQYF. The CDR3 DNA is TGTGCCAGCAGCTTCTCTTCCAGTACAGATACGCAGTATTTT. The V and J genes are TRBV7-2 and TRBJ2-3, with no clear D. Germline CDR1 reads SGHTA; CDR2 reads FQGNSA. This CDR3 contains 14 residues. Trimming removed 3 bases at V and 3 bases at J, with 10 bases between.